This TCR beta chain was captured by sequencing in a study of neurological immune-mediated disorders. The CDR3 sequence is 15 residues long. The V and J ends lost 2 bases and 1 base respectively, with 8 bases between them. Germline-derived CDR1 and CDR2 are KGHSH and LQKENI. TCRdb reprocessed the 5' RACE reads with MiXCR, giving one entry per CDR3 protein. In the table there are some 48,000 distinct CDR3 sequences, approximately 14% of which are singletons. Time point denoted: longitudinal time-point 2. At least ten counts were recorded for this clonotype. The rearrangement links TRBV18 to TRBJ2-2; tentative D call: TRBD1 (6 bases). The receptor was isolated from a male donor with HTLV-1-associated myelopathy (HAM/TSP). Sequenced sample: PBMCs. CDR3 in DNA: TGTGCCAGCTCACCAAGGGACAAGAACACCGGGGAGCTGTTTTTT. Residues: CASSPRDKNTGELFF.